This TCR delta chain was recovered during a study of Vδ1+ human thymocytes. The CDR3 has 23 amino acids. Germline V gene sequence: CDR1 TSWWSYY, CDR2 QGS. Trimming removed 0 bases at V and 1 base at J, with 33 bases between. The template was reverse-transcribed extracted RNA. The CDR3 regions were amplified by multiplex PCR from V-gene primers to a constant-region primer. TCRdb fed the multiplex PCR reads into CATT to redo clone calling. Of about 53,000 delta-chain clones listed, less than 15% were seen once; the top ten hold around 0.37%. Overall study findings and caveats: Thymic TRG and TRD repertoires appeared highly polyclonal.

In its sample, this clone was seen a few times. Its specificity is unknown. This TCR was sampled from a girl less than two years old who had congenital heart surgery. Source material: Vdelta1+ gamma-delta thymocytes from the thymus. Subset noted: FACS-sorted CD3+ TCRalphabeta- TCRVdelta1+ TCRVdelta2- thymocytes. The chain uses TRDV1 and TRDJ1; D tentatively fits TRDD2 or TRDD3 (9 bases each). CDR3 coding DNA: TGTGCTCTTGGGGAACTGCACCTTCCTACGGGGATACGCGGGGCCCCCCTCACCGATAAACTCATCTTT. This sequence encodes CALGELHLPTGIRGAPLTDKLIF.